What follows are 18 T cell receptor beta chains derived from one specimen sequenced in a study of T cell responses to AZD1222 COVID-19 vaccine. The data were produced by immunoSEQ multiplex PCR, yet TCRdb's version contains in-frame clones alone and is incomplete. The sample gives about 160,000 clones, around 90% of which show up once; approximately 1.9% is in the top ten. The sample consisted of peripheral blood, taken on day 0 of AZD1222 vaccination. The receptors come from an adult in good health.

The chain carries TRBV10-3 and TRBJ2-7, with D possibly called TRBD1 or TRBD2 (6 bases each). Trimming left V 4 bases short and J 3 bases short, with 13 bases between. CDR1 is ENHRY, CDR2 SYGVKD, per germline. The CDR3 spans 14 residues. The CDR3 here is CAISGRGASYEQYF. CDR3 DNA: TGTGCCATCAGTGGTAGGGGGGCGAGCTACGAGCAGTACTTC.

This sequence joins TRBV3-1 (or the pseudogene TRBV3-2) and TRBJ1-1, with D possibly TRBD1 on 6 matching bases. The germline V gene encodes CDR1 LGHDT and CDR2 YNNKEL (reference sequence). V was clipped by 4 bases and J by 2 bases, with 14 bases between them. The CDR3 contains 15 residues. CDR3 coding DNA: TGTGCCAGCAGCCCGAAGGGGGTTAGAAACACTGAAGCTTTCTTT. It encodes CASSPKGVRNTEAFF.

V usage is TRBV6-5 and J usage is TRBJ1-5, with TRBD1 matching over 8 bases. J gave up 4 bases and V 8 bases, and 4 bases lay outside the gene matches. The germline gives CDR1 MNHEY, CDR2 SVGAGI. The CDR3 runs 13 residues. CDR3: CASGRQGNQPQHF. The CDR3, as DNA: TGTGCCAGCGGAAGACAGGGGAATCAGCCCCAGCATTTT.

This rearrangement joins TRBV6-5 to TRBJ2-1; 7 bases align to TRBD2. Looked up from germline, CDR1 is MNHEY and CDR2 is SVGAGI. After removal of 6 bases from V and 8 bases from J, the junction contained 4 bases not matched to a gene. The CDR3 is made up of 12 amino acids. For the CDR3, the DNA is TGTGCCAGCAGCCATAGCGGGCATGAGCAGTTCTTC. Protein sequence: CASSHSGHEQFF.

CDR3 coding DNA: TGTGCCAGCTCACCACGGGGGACCTCGAACACTGAAGCTTTCTTT. Translation gives CASSPRGTSNTEAFF. The V call is TRBV18, the J call TRBJ1-1; D may be TRBD1 (5 bases). Germline CDR1 reads KGHSH; CDR2 reads LQKENI. The CDR3 is 15 residues long. Trimming stripped 1 base from V and 1 base from J, with 10 bases between.

The chain employs TRBV9 and TRBJ2-3; D is uncertain. The germline gives CDR1 SGDLS, CDR2 YYNGEE. The CDR3 has 14 residues. V dropped 0 bases and J dropped 2 bases, with 7 bases sitting between them. The CDR3 bases are TGTGCCAGCAGCGTAGAGTGGTCCACAGATACGCAGTATTTT. Amino acids: CASSVEWSTDTQYF.

For this clone: Germline and junction disagree at one end, which may indicate a read error. The chain uses TRBV15 and TRBJ1-2; TRBD1 agrees at 8 bases. The CDR3 totals 23 residues. Looked up from germline, CDR1 is LNHNV and CDR2 is YYDKDF (reference sequence). Here the CDR3 DNA reads TGTGCCACCGGCAGATCACGTATTGGTGGGGGCAGGGGGCGATCCGGATCAAACTATGGCTACACCTTC. This translates into CATGRSRIGGGRGRSGSNYGYTF.

This clone was detected only once. The V gene is TRBV7-9, the J gene TRBJ2-7; 8 nucleotides line up with TRBD2. The CDR3 consists of 15 residues. CDR1 and CDR2 from the germline V gene are SEHNR and FQNEAQ (reference sequence). With V trimmed by 5 bases and J by 2 bases, 8 bases remained unmatched. CDR3 nucleotide sequence: TGTGCCAGCAGCCTACATAGCGGGGCGCCCTACGAGCAGTACTTC. Translating gives CASSLHSGAPYEQYF. Drawing the rest from reference TRBV7-9 and TRBJ2-7, the complete variable domain is DTGVSQNPRHKITKRGQNVTFRCDPISEHNRLYWYRQTLGQGPEFLTYFQNEAQLEKSRLLSDRFSAERPKGSFSTLEIQRTEQGDSAMYLCASSLHSGAPYEQYFGPGTRLTVT.

The chain joins TRBV7-8 to TRBJ2-1; 9 bases fit TRBD1. The ends lost 3 bases at V and 3 bases at J; junction bases unmatched: 6. Germline V lookup: CDR1 SGHVS, CDR2 FQNEAQ. The CDR3 is 16 amino acids. Here the CDR3 DNA reads TGTGCCAGCAGCTTGGCCGGGACAGGGAGCTACAATGAGCAGTTCTTC. This gives the protein CASSLAGTGSYNEQFF.

The chain links TRBV3-1 (or the pseudogene TRBV3-2) to TRBJ2-2, with D maybe TRBD2 (5 bases). V lost 4 bases and J lost 6, with 18 bases in between. The length of the CDR3 is 16 residues. The germline V gene has CDR1 LGHDT and CDR2 YNNKEL (reference sequence). The CDR3 DNA reads as TGTGCCAGCAGCCGGGTTCCGGGGAAAGAGGCCGGGGAGCTGTTTTTT. Amino acid sequence: CASSRVPGKEAGELFF.

The V call is TRBV6-6, the J call TRBJ1-1; D gene uncertain. The germline V gene has CDR1 MNHNY and CDR2 SVGAGI (reference sequence). The CDR3 loop spans 16 amino acids. Trimming took 0 bases from V and 4 from J, leaving 15 bases between them. The CDR3, as DNA: TGTGCCAGCAGTTACTCTGGCAGAGAAAGGCCCACTGAAGCTTTCTTT. It yields the protein CASSYSGRERPTEAFF.

The chain links TRBV4-3 to TRBJ1-5; D is unresolved. Germline CDR1 is LGHNA and CDR2 is YSLEER. Trimming left V 0 bases short and J 5 bases short, with 14 bases between. The CDR3 sequence is 16 residues long. CDR3 region: CASSQDHSRVDQPQHF. The CDR3 DNA reads TGCGCCAGCAGCCAAGATCACAGTAGGGTTGATCAGCCCCAGCATTTT.

The chain employs TRBV19 and TRBJ1-1; D not certain. This CDR3 has 15 amino acids. The germline gives CDR1 LNHDA, CDR2 SQIVND (reference sequence). Trimming removed 6 bases at V and 1 base at J, with 15 bases between. The DNA for the CDR3 is TGTGCCAGTAGAAAAGTATGGGCGTCGAACACTGAAGCTTTCTTT. This translates into CASRKVWASNTEAFF.

The chain combines TRBV30 with TRBJ1-4; D remains ambiguous. The CDR3 spans 14 residues. Trimming left V 3 bases short and J 5 bases short, with 13 bases between. Germline loops: CDR1 GTSNPN, CDR2 SVGIG (reference sequence). The CDR3 loop reads CAWSVGSQNEKLFF. The DNA for the CDR3 is TGTGCCTGGAGCGTCGGGTCACAGAATGAAAAACTGTTTTTT.

This chain uses TRBV14 with TRBJ2-7, with D possibly TRBD1 on 5 matching bases. V dropped 7 bases and J dropped 2 bases, with 15 bases sitting between them. Germline CDR1 and CDR2: SGHDN and FVKESK. The CDR3 covers 14 residues. This CDR3 is CASIVSRVAYEQYF. The DNA of the CDR3 is TGTGCCAGCATTGTGTCCAGGGTGGCCTACGAGCAGTACTTC. The full variable domain, in which reference TRBV14 and TRBJ2-7 provide the parts outside the CDR3, is EAGVTQFPSHSVIEKGQTVTLRCDPISGHDNLYWYRRVMGKEIKFLLHFVKESKQDESGMPNNRFLAERTGGTYSTLKVQPAELEDSGVYFCASIVSRVAYEQYFGPGTRLTVT.

The rearrangement joins TRBV28 to TRBJ2-5; D could derive from TRBD1 or TRBD2 (7 bases each). The germline V gene has CDR1 MDHEN and CDR2 SYDVKM. The CDR3 sequence is 17 residues long. Trimming shortened V by 5 bases and J by 2 bases, and 21 bases separated the two germline ends. This CDR3 is CASSRTRNRGGQETQYF. CDR3 sequence (DNA): TGTGCCAGCAGTCGGACCCGGAACAGGGGAGGGCAAGAGACCCAGTACTTC.

The chain joins TRBV13 to TRBJ2-1; 7 nucleotides line up with TRBD2. Trimming at V came to 3 bases and at J to 6 bases, leaving 2 bases not matched to a gene. CDR3 length equals 13 residues. CDR1 is PRHDT, CDR2 FYEKMQ, per germline (reference sequence). CDR3 protein: CASSFRGVNEQFF. The CDR3 bases are TGTGCCAGCAGCTTTCGGGGGGTCAATGAGCAGTTCTTC.

The rearrangement uses TRBV3-1 (or the pseudogene TRBV3-2) and TRBJ1-5; unclear D gene. Germline lookup yields CDR1 LGHDT and CDR2 YNNKEL (reference sequence). CDR3 length equals 14 residues. V was shortened by 0 bases and J by 5 bases, with 8 bases between the two germline ends. The CDR3 DNA follows: TGTGCCAGCAGCCAAGAGGTCCGCGATCAGCCCCAGCATTTT. Its translation: CASSQEVRDQPQHF.